Detailed here is one T cell receptor beta chain. What it recognizes is unknown. The data were obtained in a study of Ad26.COV2.S vaccination and SARS-CoV-2 variants. In the study overall: It was the COV1001 Ad26.COV2.S trial arm that included the donor. Once, or twice with 56 days between doses, Ad26.COV2.S was given intramuscularly. Findings and limits, study-wide: Vaccine recipients showed a spike-specific TCR breadth that was higher than in placebo recipients.

Profiling relied on immunoSEQ multiplex PCR, and the TCRdb table lists in-frame clones only, not all of them. The table has about 350,000 clones, around 88% seen once. The treatment is: approximately 18 received Ad26.COV2.S at low or high dose, single or two shots; five or six received placebo; per-sample allocation not given. Sampling took place 63 days after the first vaccine or placebo injection. The vaccine delivered Wuhan-strain SARS-CoV-2 spike through an Ad26 vector. The receptor was derived from a person aged 18-65 years who received the Ad26.COV2.S COVID-19 vaccine or a placebo. The sample in question was peripheral blood, obtained in a trial of Ad26.COV2.S vaccine versus placebo.

The CDR3 DNA sequence: TGTGCCAGCAGCCCCCGGACAGGGAGAGGAGAGACCCAGTACTTC. This translates into CASSPRTGRGETQYF. This chain joins TRBV7-2 and TRBJ2-5; 8 bases match TRBD1. Germline CDR1 SGHTA, CDR2 FQGNSA. The CDR3 has 15 residues. V lost 5 bases and J lost 4; bases outside the gene matches: 9.